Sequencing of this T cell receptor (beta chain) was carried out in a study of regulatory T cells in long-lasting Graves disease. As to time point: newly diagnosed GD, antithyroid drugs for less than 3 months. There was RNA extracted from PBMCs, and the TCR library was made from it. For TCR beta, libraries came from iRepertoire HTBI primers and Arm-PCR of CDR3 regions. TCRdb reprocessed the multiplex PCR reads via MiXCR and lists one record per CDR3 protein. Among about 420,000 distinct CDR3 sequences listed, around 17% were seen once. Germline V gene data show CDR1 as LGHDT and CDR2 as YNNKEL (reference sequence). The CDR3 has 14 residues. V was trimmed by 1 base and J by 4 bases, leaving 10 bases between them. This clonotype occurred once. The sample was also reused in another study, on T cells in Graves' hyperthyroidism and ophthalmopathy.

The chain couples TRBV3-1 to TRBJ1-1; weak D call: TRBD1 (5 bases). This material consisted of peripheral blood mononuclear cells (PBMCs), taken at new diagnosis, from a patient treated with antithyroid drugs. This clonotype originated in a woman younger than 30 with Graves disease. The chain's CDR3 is CASSQGAGGTEAFF. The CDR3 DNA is TGTGCCAGCAGCCAAGGCGCGGGGGGCACTGAAGCTTTCTTT.